This record concerns one TCR beta chain sequence. These data belong to a study of T cell changes during pregnancy in multiple sclerosis. Some clones are missing from TCRdb's copy, which holds only in-frame ones; the method was immunoSEQ multiplex PCR. The sample has about 46,000 clones; 92% are singletons. The germline gives CDR1 MGHRA, CDR2 YSYEKL. This CDR3 comprises 15 residues. V lost 4 bases and J lost 1; bases outside the gene matches: 5. This specimen consisted of CD4+ T cells from peripheral blood mononuclear cells, obtained after pregnancy. The J gene is TRBJ2-5, the V gene TRBV4-1; 8 bases are a match to TRBD2. The sequence derives from a female donor with multiple sclerosis, enrolled in a pregnancy study. The CDR3 coding sequence is TGCGCCAGCAGCCTTAGCGGGATGCCCCAAGAGACCCAGTACTTC. It codes for CASSLSGMPQETQYF.